This record covers a single T cell receptor (beta chain). This entry is derived from a study of brain T cells in children with intractable seizures. TCRdb keeps only in-frame clones here, not all; method: immunoSEQ multiplex PCR. The table includes a few hundred thousand clones, more than 85% detected once. Time point given: blood from clinic visit 5 months post-surgery; TSC patient then seizure free. The origin of this receptor is a boy under three years old with tuberous sclerosis and intractable seizures. The sequences come from peripheral blood, collected about 5 months after surgery.

The CDR3 here is CASSFPGTAYGYTF. For the CDR3, the DNA is TGCGCCAGCAGCTTTCCCGGGACAGCCTATGGCTACACCTTC. The chain joins TRBV5-1 to TRBJ1-2, with 7 nucleotides matching TRBD1. Trimming removed 2 bases from V and 4 bases from J; junction bases left unmatched: 5. Per the germline V gene, CDR1 is SGHRS and CDR2 is YFSETQ. The CDR3 is 14 residues long.